This T cell receptor beta chain was obtained from a study of memory CD4+ T cells and cytomegalovirus serostatus. The sort gate was single viable CD3+CD4+CD8-CD45RO+ cells for memory CD4+ T cells. Positive selection with CD4 microbeads enriched total CD4+ T cells. This clone has a handful of counts. Study processing details: Out-of-frame sequences were removed, leaving 2,000,000 or so distinct TCRbeta sequences. Sequencing was performed with immunoSEQ multiplex PCR; in TCRdb, only in-frame clones are kept and a portion is missing. The V and J calls and the clone size are those of that table, but D and trimming were determined from the DNA. The sample consists of 50,000 to 65,000 clones, roughly three quarters of them appearing once. The V gene's germline CDR1 is MNHEY and CDR2 SVGAGI. There are 14 residues in the CDR3. The ends lost 8 bases at V and 4 bases at J; junction bases unmatched: 10.

J is TRBJ1-1 and V is TRBV6-5; the match to TRBD1 covers 7 bases. Sequenced material: memory CD4+ T cells from blood. The source is an adult in good health and CMV-seronegative. CDR3 DNA: TGTGCCAGCCAAACGACAGGGTTCGCCACTGAAGCTTTCTTT. It translates to CASQTTGFATEAFF.